The present T cell receptor beta chain was sequenced within a study of cytomegalovirus exposure and HLA in healthy donors. Overall study results and limits: The study found most TCR sequences rare, yet found some public TCRs in many donors. Evidence from a later analysis indicated that most CMV-associated TCR beta chains looked HLA-restricted.

The PCR had 60 Vbeta and 13 Jbeta primers. Produced via immunoSEQ multiplex PCR; TCRdb's table is partial and in-frame only. Seen here are over 100,000 clones, about three fifths observed once, and the top ten hold about 9%. V gave up 5 bases and J gave up 5 bases; unmatched junction bases: 14. This CDR3 has 19 amino acids. From germline, CDR1 is SGHVS and CDR2 FQNEAQ. In regard to this clone: Its specificity is unknown.

Sequencing was carried out using PBMCs. The origin of this receptor is a man aged 40-49 years in good health and CMV-seropositive. V gene TRBV7-8 combines with J gene TRBJ2-5, with TRBD2 matching 16 bases. CDR3 in DNA: TGTGCCAGCAGCCCCCCTAAGGGACTAGCGGGGGGGCTATCTGAGACCCAGTACTTC. Its protein is CASSPPKGLAGGLSETQYF. Using reference TRBV7-8 and TRBJ2-5 for the parts outside the CDR3, the full variable domain is GAGVSQSPRYKVAKRGQDVALRCDPISGHVSLFWYQQALGQGPEFLTYFQNEAQLDKSGLPSDRFFAERPEGSVSTLKIQRTQQEDSAVYLCASSPPKGLAGGLSETQYFGPGTRLLVL.